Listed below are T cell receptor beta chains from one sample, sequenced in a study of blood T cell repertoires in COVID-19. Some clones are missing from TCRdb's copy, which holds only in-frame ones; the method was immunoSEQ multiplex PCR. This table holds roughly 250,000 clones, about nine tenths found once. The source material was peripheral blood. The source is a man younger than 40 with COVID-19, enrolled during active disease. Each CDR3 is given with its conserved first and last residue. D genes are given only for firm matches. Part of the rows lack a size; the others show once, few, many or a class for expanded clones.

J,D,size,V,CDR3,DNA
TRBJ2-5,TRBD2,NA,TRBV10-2,CASSATTSGGASETQYF,TGCGCCAGCAGTGCTACCACTAGCGGGGGGGCATCGGAGACCCAGTACTTC
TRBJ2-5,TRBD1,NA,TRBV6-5,CASSRDRYQETQYF,TGTGCCAGCAGTCGGGACAGGTACCAAGAGACCCAGTACTTC
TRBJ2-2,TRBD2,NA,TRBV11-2,CASSLEGRGLNTGELFF,TGTGCCAGCAGCTTAGAAGGGAGGGGCTTGAACACCGGGGAGCTGTTTTTT
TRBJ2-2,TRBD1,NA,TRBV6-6,CASRQGSTDTGELFF,TGTGCCAGCAGACAGGGGTCAACTGACACCGGGGAGCTGTTTTTT
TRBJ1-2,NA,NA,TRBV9,CASSVATSGTLNYGYTF,TGTGCCAGCAGCGTAGCTACGAGCGGCACCCTTAACTATGGCTACACCTTC
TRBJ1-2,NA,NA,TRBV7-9,CASSLDQGTYGYTF,TGTGCCAGCAGCTTAGATCAGGGAACCTATGGCTACACCTTC
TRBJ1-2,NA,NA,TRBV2,CASSVTQSGYTF,TGTGCCAGCAGTGTAACACAGTCTGGCTACACCTTC
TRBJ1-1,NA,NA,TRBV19,CASSISGDTEAFF,TGTGCCAGTAGTATTTCCGGGGACACTGAAGCTTTCTTT
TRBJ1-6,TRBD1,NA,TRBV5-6,CASSLSATGASPLHF,TGTGCCAGCAGCTTGAGTGCGACAGGGGCATCACCCCTCCACTTT
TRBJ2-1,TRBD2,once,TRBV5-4,CASSPGTSGVYNEQFF,TGTGCCAGCAGCCCGGGGACTAGCGGGGTTTACAATGAGCAGTTCTTC
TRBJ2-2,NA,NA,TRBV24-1,CATSDSRGYAGELFF,TGTGCCACCAGTGACTCCAGGGGATACGCCGGGGAGCTGTTTTTT
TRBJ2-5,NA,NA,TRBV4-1,CASSQVGSGIHQETQYF,TGCGCCAGCAGCCAAGTTGGGTCGGGGATCCACCAAGAGACCCAGTACTTC
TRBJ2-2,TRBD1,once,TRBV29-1,CSYTGTGWSGELFF,TGCAGTTATACCGGGACAGGGTGGTCCGGGGAGCTGTTTTTT
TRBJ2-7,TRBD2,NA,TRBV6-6,CASSLGAGGSEEQYF,TGTGCCAGCAGCCTCGGGGCGGGGGGGTCAGAGGAGCAGTACTTC
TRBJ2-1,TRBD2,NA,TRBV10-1,CASMSSGGAEQFF,TGCGCCAGCATGTCTAGCGGGGGGGCTGAGCAGTTCTTC
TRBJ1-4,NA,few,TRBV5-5,CASSLPGAGNVKLFF,TGTGCCAGCAGCTTGCCAGGGGCAGGGAATGTAAAACTGTTTTTT
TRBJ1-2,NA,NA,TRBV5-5,CASSSTGFDYGYTF,TGTGCCAGCAGCTCTACAGGGTTTGACTATGGCTACACCTTC
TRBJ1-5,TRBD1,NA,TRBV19,CASSRSQTGNQPQHF,TGTGCCAGTAGTAGGTCCCAGACAGGGAATCAGCCCCAGCATTTT
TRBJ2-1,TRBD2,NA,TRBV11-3,CASSATSGGFGEQFF,TGTGCCAGCAGCGCAACTAGCGGGGGATTTGGGGAGCAGTTCTTC
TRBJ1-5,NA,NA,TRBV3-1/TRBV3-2,CASSQGGPSSNQPQHF,TGTGCCAGCAGCCAAGGAGGGCCCTCAAGCAATCAGCCCCAGCATTTT
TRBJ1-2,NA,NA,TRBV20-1,CSASISTYGYTF,TGCAGTGCTAGTATCAGTACCTATGGCTACACCTTC
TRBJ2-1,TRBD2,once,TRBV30,CAWVLAGVSYNEQFF,TGTGCCTGGGTCCTAGCGGGGGTGTCCTACAATGAGCAGTTCTTC
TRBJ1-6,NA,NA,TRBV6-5,CASIEGRSPLHF,TGTGCCAGCATAGAGGGCCGTTCACCCCTCCACTTT
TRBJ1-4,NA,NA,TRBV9,CASSVAGTNEKLFF,TGTGCCAGCAGCGTAGCGGGGACTAATGAAAAACTGTTTTTT
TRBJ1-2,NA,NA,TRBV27,CASGRGDYGYTF,TGTGCCAGTGGGAGGGGGGACTATGGCTACACCTTC
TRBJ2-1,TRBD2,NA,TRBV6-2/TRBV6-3,CASSYSRLAGGGPWQFF,TGTGCCAGCAGTTACTCACGACTAGCGGGGGGGGGACCATGGCAGTTCTTC
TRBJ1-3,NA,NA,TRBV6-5,CASSYRGAPGNTIYF,TGTGCCAGCAGTTACCGGGGGGCCCCTGGAAACACCATATATTTT
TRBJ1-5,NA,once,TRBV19,CASLYRVGQPQHF,TGTGCCAGCCTATACAGGGTTGGTCAGCCCCAGCATTTT
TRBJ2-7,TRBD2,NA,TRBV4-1,CASSRGTSGEIYEQYF,TGCGCCAGCAGCCGAGGGACTAGCGGAGAGATTTACGAGCAGTACTTC
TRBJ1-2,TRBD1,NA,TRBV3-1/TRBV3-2,CASSHRDRVGGTF,TGTGCCAGCAGCCACCGGGACAGGGTAGGTGGAACCTTC
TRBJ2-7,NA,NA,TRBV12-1,CACPMDRGNEQYF,TGTGCCTGTCCGATGGACAGGGGCAACGAGCAGTACTTC
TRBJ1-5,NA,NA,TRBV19,CASSRFGGGINSNQPQHF,TGTGCCAGTAGTCGGTTTGGGGGGGGGATAAATAGCAATCAGCCCCAGCATTTT
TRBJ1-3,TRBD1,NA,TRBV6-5,CASSDRGDNGNTIYF,TGTGCCAGCAGCGACAGGGGGGATAATGGAAACACCATATATTTT
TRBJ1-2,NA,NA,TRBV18,CASSPVRVGGYTF,TGTGCCAGCTCACCAGTACGGGTAGGCGGCTACACCTTC
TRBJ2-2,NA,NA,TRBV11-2,CASSLGTVLNTGELFF,TGTGCCAGCAGCTTAGGGACAGTGCTGAACACCGGGGAGCTGTTTTTT
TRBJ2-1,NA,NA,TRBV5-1,CASSFALPLTAGNNEQFF,TGCGCCAGCAGCTTTGCTCTACCACTAACCGCGGGGAACAATGAGCAGTTCTTC
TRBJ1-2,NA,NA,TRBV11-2,CASSPGGRNYGYTF,TGTGCCAGCAGCCCCGGGGGGCGCAACTATGGCTACACCTTC
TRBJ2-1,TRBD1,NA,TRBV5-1,CASSDGTGVYGEQFF,TGCGCCAGCAGCGACGGGACAGGGGTTTATGGTGAGCAGTTCTTC
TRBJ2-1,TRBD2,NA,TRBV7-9,CASSSIGLAGTYNEQFF,TGTGCCAGCAGCTCTATTGGACTAGCGGGGACCTACAATGAGCAGTTCTTC
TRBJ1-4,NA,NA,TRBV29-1,CSALSGGSNEKLFF,TGCAGCGCCCTGTCGGGGGGGTCTAATGAAAAACTGTTTTTT
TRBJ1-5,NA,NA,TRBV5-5,CASTNGRGDGPQHF,TGTGCCAGCACCAACGGACGCGGGGACGGGCCCCAGCATTTT